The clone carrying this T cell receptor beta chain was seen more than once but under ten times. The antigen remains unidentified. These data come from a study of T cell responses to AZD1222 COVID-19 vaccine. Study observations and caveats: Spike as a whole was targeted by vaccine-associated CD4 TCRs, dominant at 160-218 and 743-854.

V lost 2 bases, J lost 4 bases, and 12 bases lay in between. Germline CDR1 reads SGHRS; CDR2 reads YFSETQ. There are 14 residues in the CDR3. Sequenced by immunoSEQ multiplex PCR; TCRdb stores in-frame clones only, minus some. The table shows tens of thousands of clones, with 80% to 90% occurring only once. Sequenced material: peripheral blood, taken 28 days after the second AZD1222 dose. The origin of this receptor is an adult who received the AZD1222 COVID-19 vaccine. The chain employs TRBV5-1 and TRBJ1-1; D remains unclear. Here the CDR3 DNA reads TGCGCCAGCAGCTTCGCCAGCCAGAGCACTGAAGCTTTCTTT. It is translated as CASSFASQSTEAFF.